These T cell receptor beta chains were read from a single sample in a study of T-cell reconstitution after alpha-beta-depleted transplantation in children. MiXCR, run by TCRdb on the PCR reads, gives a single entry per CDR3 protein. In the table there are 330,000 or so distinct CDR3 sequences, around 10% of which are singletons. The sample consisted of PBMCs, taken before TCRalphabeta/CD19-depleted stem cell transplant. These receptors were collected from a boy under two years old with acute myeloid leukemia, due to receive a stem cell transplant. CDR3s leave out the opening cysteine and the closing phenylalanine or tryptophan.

cdr3_aa: ASSPSGSKNIQY
j_call: TRBJ2-4
v_call: TRBV18

cdr3_aa: ASTRTDSYEQY
j_call: TRBJ2-7
v_call: TRBV6-2/TRBV6-3

cdr3_aa: ATSRDRGVDYGYT
j_call: TRBJ1-2
v_call: TRBV15

cdr3_aa: ASSDIKLAGADTQY
j_call: TRBJ2-3
v_call: TRBV25-1

cdr3_aa: ATSDLGGEGLNEQF
j_call: TRBJ2-1
v_call: TRBV24-1

cdr3_aa: ASSQSARGTQY
j_call: TRBJ2-3
v_call: TRBV3-1

cdr3_aa: ASIGIAGGFTDTQY
j_call: TRBJ2-3
v_call: TRBV7-9

cdr3_aa: AISERGINTEAF
j_call: TRBJ1-1
v_call: TRBV10-3

cdr3_aa: ASTAPGQGNQPQH
j_call: TRBJ1-5
v_call: TRBV2

cdr3_aa: ASSQDLGGRRREQY
j_call: TRBJ2-7
v_call: TRBV3-1

cdr3_aa: SVEAVLAKNIQY
j_call: TRBJ2-4
v_call: TRBV29-1

cdr3_aa: ASSLGDRIQETQY
j_call: TRBJ2-5
v_call: TRBV5-4

cdr3_aa: ASSLPQGIPEAF
j_call: TRBJ1-1
v_call: TRBV12-3/TRBV12-4

cdr3_aa: ASSDTGTYSYNEQF
j_call: TRBJ2-1
v_call: TRBV9

cdr3_aa: SVGVTNSYEQY
j_call: TRBJ2-7
v_call: TRBV29-1

cdr3_aa: SAGQDSNQPQH
j_call: TRBJ1-5
v_call: TRBV20-1

cdr3_aa: ASFGTEYEQY
j_call: TRBJ2-7
v_call: TRBV28

cdr3_aa: ASSPLQGYGANVLT
j_call: TRBJ2-6
v_call: TRBV18

cdr3_aa: ASSPWGFYEQF
j_call: TRBJ2-1
v_call: TRBV12-3/TRBV12-4

cdr3_aa: ASSLRTPRSGREGNTIY
j_call: TRBJ1-3
v_call: TRBV28

cdr3_aa: ASSLTSNTDTQY
j_call: TRBJ2-3
v_call: TRBV28

cdr3_aa: ASRGPGQRNEQY
j_call: TRBJ2-7
v_call: TRBV28

cdr3_aa: ASRPPGGTEAF
j_call: TRBJ1-1
v_call: TRBV28

cdr3_aa: ASSLRDSPLH
j_call: TRBJ1-6
v_call: TRBV28

cdr3_aa: SARSGEEGNEQF
j_call: TRBJ2-1
v_call: TRBV20-1

cdr3_aa: SARDASWDYGYT
j_call: TRBJ1-2
v_call: TRBV20-1

cdr3_aa: ASSESYGTEAF
j_call: TRBJ1-1
v_call: TRBV25-1

cdr3_aa: ASSLSGRRALH
j_call: TRBJ1-6
v_call: TRBV28

cdr3_aa: ASSDPTALTDTQY
j_call: TRBJ2-3
v_call: TRBV9

cdr3_aa: AWSLGHTGELF
j_call: TRBJ2-2
v_call: TRBV30

cdr3_aa: ATSRDRSGGDFTGELF
j_call: TRBJ2-2
v_call: TRBV15

cdr3_aa: ASSLEGIENQPQH
j_call: TRBJ1-5
v_call: TRBV5-1

cdr3_aa: ASSVGLADEQF
j_call: TRBJ2-1
v_call: TRBV9

cdr3_aa: ASSLIQGESYEQY
j_call: TRBJ2-7
v_call: TRBV4-2

cdr3_aa: SAPTRFNYGYT
j_call: TRBJ1-2
v_call: TRBV20-1

cdr3_aa: ASSHQHKGTETQY
j_call: TRBJ2-5
v_call: TRBV12-3/TRBV12-4

cdr3_aa: ASSLNEFNQPQH
j_call: TRBJ1-5
v_call: TRBV4-3

cdr3_aa: ASSLERGNTEAF
j_call: TRBJ1-1
v_call: TRBV7-9

cdr3_aa: ASSPTGTGGYNEQF
j_call: TRBJ2-1
v_call: TRBV7-3

cdr3_aa: ASSFRVQTSGRGWETQY
j_call: TRBJ2-5
v_call: TRBV5-1

cdr3_aa: ASSRYEQY
j_call: TRBJ2-7
v_call: TRBV28

cdr3_aa: GSGAPSYEQY
j_call: TRBJ2-7
v_call: TRBV28

cdr3_aa: ASSYSRVSGNSPLH
j_call: TRBJ1-6
v_call: TRBV6-5

cdr3_aa: ASSSRTAKDPLH
j_call: TRBJ1-6
v_call: TRBV5-1

cdr3_aa: ASSPAFSSYNEQF
j_call: TRBJ2-1
v_call: TRBV7-3

cdr3_aa: ASSLRGTGRQAKNIQY
j_call: TRBJ2-4
v_call: TRBV27

cdr3_aa: SARTSGGARTDTQY
j_call: TRBJ2-3
v_call: TRBV20-1

cdr3_aa: ASSQDDPANTGELF
j_call: TRBJ2-2
v_call: TRBV14

cdr3_aa: ATTQTSGRADTQY
j_call: TRBJ2-3
v_call: TRBV10-3

cdr3_aa: ASSLVGQALSSGNTIY
j_call: TRBJ1-3
v_call: TRBV11-2

cdr3_aa: ASSSSGRATDTQY
j_call: TRBJ2-3
v_call: TRBV7-6

cdr3_aa: ASSKTANYEKLF
j_call: TRBJ1-4
v_call: TRBV28

cdr3_aa: ASSLGREQF
j_call: TRBJ2-1
v_call: TRBV5-5

cdr3_aa: ASRSSGGQF
j_call: TRBJ2-1
v_call: TRBV3-1

cdr3_aa: ASRIGPYEQY
j_call: TRBJ2-7
v_call: TRBV12-3/TRBV12-4